This TCR beta chain was recorded in a study of CD8+ T cells in alopecia areata. Overall study findings and caveats: Sequenced scalp T cells also include alphabeta T cells resident in normal skin. Clonality exceeded that of normal scalp in lesional scalp, most notably in alopecia totalis/universalis.

Germline CDR1 and CDR2: MNHEY and SMNVEV (reference sequence). V lost 5 bases, J lost 8 bases, and 9 bases stayed unmatched. CDR3 size: 14 residues. Alopecia areata patients provided lesional scalp punch biopsies and peripheral blood. Using a FACSAria, the CD4+ and CD8+ T cells were sorted from the PBMCs. This clone occurred once. No antigen is known for it. After isolation, RNA underwent reverse transcription to generate cDNA as the sequencing template. Method: immunoSEQ multiplex PCR; TCRdb's copy keeps in-frame clones and lacks some. The sample contains 100,000 to 150,000 clones, about 50% of which appear only once.

Sequencing input: NKG2D-low CD8+ T cells sorted from blood. The chain employs TRBV27 and TRBJ2-4; 7 bases agree with TRBD1. This receptor was obtained from a human donor with alopecia areata. The CDR3 coding sequence is TGTGCCAGCAGTAACCCCGGACAGGTGCACATTCAGTACTTC. This gives the protein CASSNPGQVHIQYF.